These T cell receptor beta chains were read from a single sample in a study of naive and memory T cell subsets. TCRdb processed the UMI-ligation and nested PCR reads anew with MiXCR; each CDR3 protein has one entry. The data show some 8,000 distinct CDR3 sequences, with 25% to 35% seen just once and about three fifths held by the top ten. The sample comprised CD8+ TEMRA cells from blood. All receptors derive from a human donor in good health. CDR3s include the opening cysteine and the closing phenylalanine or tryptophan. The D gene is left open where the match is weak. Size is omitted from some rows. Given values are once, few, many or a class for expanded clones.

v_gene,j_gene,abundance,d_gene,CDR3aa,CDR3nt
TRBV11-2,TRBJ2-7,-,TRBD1,CASRDRVRIYEQYF,TGTGCCAGCAGGGACAGGGTTAGAATATACGAGCAGTACTTC
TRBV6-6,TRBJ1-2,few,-,CASGGYTF,TGTGCCAGCGGTGGCTACACCTTC
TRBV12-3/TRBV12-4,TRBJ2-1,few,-,CASRPGLINEQFF,TGTGCCAGCAGACCGGGACTGATCAATGAGCAGTTCTTC
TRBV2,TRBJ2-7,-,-,CASSEGGTTYEQYF,TGTGCCAGCAGTGAGGGGGGGACAACCTACGAGCAGTACTTC
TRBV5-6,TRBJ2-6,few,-,CASSLGGSGANVLTF,TGTGCCAGCAGCTTGGGGGGTTCTGGGGCCAACGTCCTGACTTTC
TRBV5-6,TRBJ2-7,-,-,CASSLETGKLIF,TGTGCCAGCAGCTTGGAAACGGGTAAACTGATCTTC
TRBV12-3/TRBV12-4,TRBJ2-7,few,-,CASGQTPYEQYF,TGTGCCAGCGGACAGACGCCCTACGAGCAGTACTTC
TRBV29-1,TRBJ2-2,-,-,CSVDSSNTGELFF,TGCAGCGTTGATAGCTCGAACACCGGGGAGCTGTTTTTT
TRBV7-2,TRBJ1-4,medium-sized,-,CASSLGNRVANEKLFF,TGTGCCAGCAGCTTAGGGAACAGGGTCGCTAATGAAAAACTGTTTTTT
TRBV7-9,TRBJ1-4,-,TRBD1,CASSLMGQTNEKLFF,TGTGCCAGCAGCTTGATGGGACAGACTAATGAAAAACTGTTTTTT
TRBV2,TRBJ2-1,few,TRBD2,CASKASGPRDEQFF,TGTGCCAGCAAGGCTAGCGGGCCGAGGGATGAGCAGTTCTTC
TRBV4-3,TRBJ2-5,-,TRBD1,CASSPRDRGGETQYF,TGCGCCAGCAGCCCCCGGGACAGGGGAGGAGAGACCCAGTACTTC
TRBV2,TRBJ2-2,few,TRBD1,CASRGGTGERELFF,TGTGCCAGCAGGGGCGGGACAGGGGAGCGGGAGCTGTTTTTT
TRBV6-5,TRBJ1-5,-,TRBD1,CASSANRGRDQPQHF,TGTGCCAGCAGTGCAAACAGGGGTAGGGATCAGCCCCAGCATTTT
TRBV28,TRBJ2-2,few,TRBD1,CASSSMYRQGTTGELFF,TGTGCCAGCAGTTCAATGTATCGACAGGGGACCACCGGGGAGCTGTTTTTT
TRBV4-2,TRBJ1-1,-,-,CASSYRQENTEAFF,TGTGCCAGCAGCTACCGACAGGAGAACACTGAAGCTTTCTTT
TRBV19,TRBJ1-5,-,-,CASRKLLGSNQTQHF,TGTGCCAGTAGGAAACTATTGGGTAGCAATCAGACCCAGCATTTT
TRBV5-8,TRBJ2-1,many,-,CASSLGRWVYNEQFF,TGTGCCAGCAGCTTGGGACGATGGGTGTACAATGAGCAGTTCTTC
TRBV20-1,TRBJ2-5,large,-,CSADSLSADGDQETQYF,TGCAGTGCGGACTCGCTTAGCGCTGACGGCGACCAAGAGACCCAGTACTTC
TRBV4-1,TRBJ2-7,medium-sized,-,CASSQVFPGSTYEQYF,TGCGCCAGCAGCCAAGTTTTTCCAGGGAGTACCTACGAGCAGTACTTC
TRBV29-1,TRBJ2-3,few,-,CSVRTGRENTQYF,TGCAGCGTCCGGACAGGGAGGGAGAATACGCAGTATTTT
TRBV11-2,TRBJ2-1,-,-,CASSPNDRGWQFF,TGTGCCAGCAGCCCGAACGACCGGGGATGGCAGTTCTTC
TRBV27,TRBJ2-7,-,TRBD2,CASSSPTSLPSGRGNQKNYEQYF,TGTGCCAGCAGTTCCCCGACCTCCCTCCCTAGCGGCCGGGGGAACCAAAAGAACTACGAGCAGTACTTC
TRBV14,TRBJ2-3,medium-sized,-,CASSEGNTQYF,TGTGCCAGCAGCGAAGGGAATACGCAGTATTTT
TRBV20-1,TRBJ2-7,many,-,CSAASFEGYEQYF,TGCAGTGCTGCTAGCTTCGAGGGCTACGAGCAGTACTTC